This TCR beta chain was identified during a study of T cells in localized non-small cell lung cancer. The CDR3 has 15 amino acids. Trimming stripped 5 bases from V and 3 bases from J, with 17 bases between. Germline V gene sequence: CDR1 SGHNT, CDR2 YENEEA. This clone is judged medium-sized (0.01 to 0.1%). Profiled with immunoSEQ multiplex PCR; TCRdb holds only in-frame clones, not every one. The sample carries 1,500 or so clones, approximately 24% recorded once. The genes are TRBV11-3 and TRBJ2-7; possible D gene TRBD1, 6 bases. The specimen was lung tumor tissue, collected before any cancer treatment. This sequence was found in a woman aged 35 to 69 with stage I lung adenocarcinoma. The CDR3 region is CASSPKAGALYEQYF. CDR3 nucleotide sequence: TGTGCCAGCAGCCCAAAAGCAGGGGCTCTCTACGAGCAGTACTTC.